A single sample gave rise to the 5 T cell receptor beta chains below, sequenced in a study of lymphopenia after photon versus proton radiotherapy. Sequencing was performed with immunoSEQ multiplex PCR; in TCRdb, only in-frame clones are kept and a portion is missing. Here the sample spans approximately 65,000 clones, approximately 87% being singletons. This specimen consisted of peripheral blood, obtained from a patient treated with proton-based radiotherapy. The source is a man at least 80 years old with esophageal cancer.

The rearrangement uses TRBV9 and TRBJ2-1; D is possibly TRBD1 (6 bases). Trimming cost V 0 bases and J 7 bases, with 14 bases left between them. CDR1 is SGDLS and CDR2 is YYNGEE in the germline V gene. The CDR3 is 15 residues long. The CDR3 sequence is CASSVDVGARNEQFF. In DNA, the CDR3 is TGTGCCAGCAGCGTAGATGTGGGGGCAAGAAATGAGCAGTTCTTC.

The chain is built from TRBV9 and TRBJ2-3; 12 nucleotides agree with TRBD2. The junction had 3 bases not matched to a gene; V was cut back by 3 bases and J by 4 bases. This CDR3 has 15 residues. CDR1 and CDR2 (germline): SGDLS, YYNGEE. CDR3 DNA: TGTGCCAGCAGCGAGGCTAGCGGGGGGGCAGATACGCAGTATTTT. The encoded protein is CASSEASGGADTQYF. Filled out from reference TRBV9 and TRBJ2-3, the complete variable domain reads DSGVTQTPKHLITATGQRVTLRCSPRSGDLSVYWYQQSLDQGLQFLIQYYNGEERAKGNILERFSAQQFPDLHSELNLSSLELGDSALYFCASSEASGGADTQYFGPGTRLTVL.

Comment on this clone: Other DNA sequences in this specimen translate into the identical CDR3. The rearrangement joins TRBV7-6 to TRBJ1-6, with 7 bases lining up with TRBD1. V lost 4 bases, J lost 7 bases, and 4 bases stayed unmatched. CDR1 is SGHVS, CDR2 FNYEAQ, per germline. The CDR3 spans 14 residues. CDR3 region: CASSSGQDNSPLHF. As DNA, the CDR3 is TGTGCCAGCAGCTCCGGACAGGACAATTCACCCCTCCACTTT. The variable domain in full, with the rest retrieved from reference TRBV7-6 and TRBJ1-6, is GAGVSQSPRYKVTKRGQDVALRCDPISGHVSLYWYRQALGQGPEFLTYFNYEAQQDKSGLPNDRFSAERPEGSISTLTIQRTEQRDSAMYRCASSSGQDNSPLHFGNGTRLTVT.

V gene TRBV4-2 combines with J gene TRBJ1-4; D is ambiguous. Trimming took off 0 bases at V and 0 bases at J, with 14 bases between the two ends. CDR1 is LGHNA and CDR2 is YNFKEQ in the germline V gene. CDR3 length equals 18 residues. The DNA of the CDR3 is TGTGCCAGCAGCCAAGATAGAAAGTTCCTTGCAACTAATGAAAAACTGTTTTTT. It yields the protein CASSQDRKFLATNEKLFF.

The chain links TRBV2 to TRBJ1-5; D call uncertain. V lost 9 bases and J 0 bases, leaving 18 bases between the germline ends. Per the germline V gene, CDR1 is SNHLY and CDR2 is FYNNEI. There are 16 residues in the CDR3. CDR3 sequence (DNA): TGTGCCAGAAAAAGCCAGGAAAATTATAGCAATCAGCCCCAGCATTTT. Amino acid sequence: CARKSQENYSNQPQHF.